The clone carrying this T cell receptor (beta chain) was found many times. Amplified regions were TCR beta CDR3 sequences from RNA transcripts. The TCR CDR3 was amplified in a first-round RT-PCR using the HTBI primer set. TCRdb recomputed calls from the multiplex PCR reads with MiXCR, one row per CDR3 protein. The table includes hundreds of thousands of distinct CDR3 sequences, about two fifths detected once. With 4 bases removed from V and 5 bases from J, the gap between germline ends came to 14 bases. This CDR3 has 15 amino acids. Germline CDR1 reads LNHDA; CDR2 reads SQIVND (reference sequence). This entry comes from a study of T cells in Graves' hyperthyroidism and ophthalmopathy.

The sample comprised blood. The rearrangement joins TRBV19 to TRBJ1-4, with D uncertain. This sequence originates from a man aged 18-30 years with Graves' hyperthyroidism. In DNA, the CDR3 is TGTGCCAGTAGTAGTACGTCCTTGGGGAATGAAAAACTGTTTTTT. As protein: CASSSTSLGNEKLFF.